The clone carrying this TCR beta chain was counted a few times. The antigen remains undetermined. These data originate in a study of vaccination and CD4 T cells after COVID-19. Background on the study: Control wells got either CEFX epitopes, HIV-1 Nef peptides, or no peptide at all. The study, taken as a whole, reports: Relatively few convalescent patients were studied, without early post-infection timepoints.

The CDR3 extends over 14 amino acids. Treatment: roughly 11-day PBMC culture with coronavirus spike peptide pools or control peptides (ViraFEST assay). Both day 3 and day 7 involved replacing half of the medium with fresh IL-2 medium. With the Oncomine TCR Beta short-read assay, DNA from cultured CD4+ T cells was sequenced. Extraction of genomic DNA was performed on cultured CD4+ T cells. TCRdb re-called the PCR reads with MiXCR, one entry per CDR3 protein. This sample yields about 26,000 distinct CDR3 sequences, of which roughly 40% are seen a single time; approximately 10% belongs to the top ten. This chain joins TRBV21-1 and TRBJ2-5; the DNA was not used to check the table's D call, TRBD1. TRBV21-1 is a recognized pseudogene. The sequence was collected from a human donor who had recovered from COVID-19. The specimen was CD4+ T cells from blood, cultured in vitro. CDR3 sequence reads: CASSLARGQETQYF. CDR3 coding DNA: TGTGCCAGCAGCTTGGCCCGGGGGCAGGAGACCCAGTACTTC.